This passage covers 12 T cell receptor beta chains from one sample sequenced in a study of T cell responses to AZD1222 COVID-19 vaccine. Profiled with immunoSEQ multiplex PCR; TCRdb holds only in-frame clones, not every one. The table records some 110,000 clones, roughly 87% of them present only once. Here the sequenced sample was peripheral blood, taken on day 0 of AZD1222 vaccination. These receptors were taken from an adult in good health.

CDR3 loop: CASSPGTRFYEQYF. CDR3 DNA sequence: TGTGCCAGCTCACCCGGGACTAGATTTTACGAGCAGTACTTC. The chain uses TRBV18 and TRBJ2-7; 8 positions agree with TRBD2. Germline CDR1 is KGHSH and CDR2 is LQKENI. With V trimmed by 3 bases and J by 4 bases, 5 bases remained unmatched. The CDR3 covers 14 residues.

Concerning this clone: This specimen includes other DNA sequences encoding the same CDR3. The gene calls are TRBV19 and TRBJ1-2; D is unresolved. This CDR3 spans 13 amino acids. The V and J ends lost 2 bases and 3 bases respectively, with 7 bases between them. Germline V gene sequence: CDR1 LNHDA, CDR2 SQIVND (reference sequence). CDR3 protein: CASSIFGDYGYTF. CDR3 DNA sequence: TGTGCCAGTAGTATATTTGGTGACTATGGCTACACCTTC.

V is TRBV11-2 and J is TRBJ2-1; D gene unclear. Per the germline V gene, CDR1 is SGHAT and CDR2 is FQNNGV. Trimming shortened V by 0 bases and J by 5 bases, and 5 bases separated the two germline ends. CDR3 length equals 13 residues. CDR3 in DNA: TGTGCCAGCAGCTTAGAGACCCACAATGAGCAGTTCTTC. Its protein is CASSLETHNEQFF.

The rearrangement joins TRBV27 to TRBJ2-5, with TRBD2 matching 7 bases. J was trimmed by 4 bases and V by 8 bases; bases with no gene match: 10. CDR1 and CDR2 (germline): MNHEY, SMNVEV (reference sequence). The CDR3 has 14 amino acids. This CDR3 reads CASSPAGEGETQYF. In DNA, the CDR3 is TGTGCCAGCTCACCGGCGGGGGAGGGAGAGACCCAGTACTTC.

This chain links TRBV27 with TRBJ2-7; D remains unclear. Trimming took 6 bases from V and 0 from J, leaving 21 bases between them. This CDR3 contains 17 residues. Germline V CDR1 and CDR2: MNHEY, SMNVEV (reference sequence). The DNA of the CDR3 is TGTGCCAGCAGCAAAAGGGTTCAGCCCACTACCTCCTACGAGCAGTACTTC. This codes for CASSKRVQPTTSYEQYF.

The chain couples TRBV10-3 to TRBJ2-7; TRBD2 aligns across 8 bases. The CDR3 runs 14 residues. CDR1 ENHRY and CDR2 SYGVKD come from the germline V gene. V gave up 3 bases and J gave up 1 base; unmatched junction bases: 2. The CDR3 nucleotides are TGTGCCATCAGTGACCCGGGGGGGTCCTACGAGCAGTACTTC. This sequence encodes CAISDPGGSYEQYF.

In its sample, this clone was seen once. The chain links TRBV19 to TRBJ1-2; 9 bases fit TRBD1. V was clipped by 4 bases and J by 0 bases; unmatched bases: 6. Looked up from germline, CDR1 is LNHDA and CDR2 is SQIVND (reference sequence). The CDR3 is made up of 16 amino acids. The CDR3 loop reads CASSTGRTGANYGYTF. The CDR3 DNA sequence: TGTGCCAGTAGTACCGGCAGGACAGGGGCTAACTATGGCTACACCTTC.

The genes are TRBV24-1 and TRBJ2-1; D is perhaps TRBD1 or TRBD2 (5 bases each). The V gene lost 4 bases and the J gene lost 0 bases, with 15 bases spanning the gap. Germline V gene lookup returns CDR1 KGHDR and CDR2 SFDVKD. This CDR3 region has 17 residues. The CDR3 loop is CATSESRWGSSYNEQFF. As DNA, the CDR3 is TGTGCCACCAGTGAATCCCGGTGGGGGAGCTCCTACAATGAGCAGTTCTTC.

This sequence joins TRBV18 and TRBJ1-2; D is unclear. This CDR3 has 18 amino acids. Per the germline V gene, CDR1 is KGHSH and CDR2 is LQKENI. V was shortened by 1 base and J by 1 base, with 19 bases between the two germline ends. The CDR3 spells CASSPRQESLALNYGYTF. The DNA of the CDR3 is TGTGCCAGCTCACCACGTCAGGAATCGTTGGCTCTTAACTATGGCTACACCTTC.

This clone was counted a few times. The chain has TRBV5-6 and TRBJ2-7; no reliable D call. This CDR3 comprises 12 residues. With 0 bases removed from V and 6 bases from J, the gap between germline ends came to 7 bases. From germline, CDR1 is SGHDT and CDR2 YYEEEE. In DNA form, the CDR3 reads TGTGCCAGCAGCTTGGGGTTGGGCGAGCAGTACTTC. Translated: CASSLGLGEQYF.

This sequence joins TRBV5-5 and TRBJ1-1; D is possibly TRBD1 (5 bases). V was pared by 3 bases and J by 4 bases, with 19 bases between. Germline CDR1 SGHKS, CDR2 YYEKEE (reference sequence). The length of the CDR3 is 16 residues. DNA for the CDR3: TGTGCCAGCAGCTACCCGGGAGGGGAGGAGAGCACTGAAGCTTTCTTT. Translation gives CASSYPGGEESTEAFF.

This chain links TRBV27 with TRBJ1-1, with D possibly being TRBD1 (6 bases). CDR3 size: 13 residues. Germline lookup yields CDR1 MNHEY and CDR2 SMNVEV (reference sequence). Between the trimmed V and J ends, which lost 6 bases and 9 bases, there was a span of 17 bases. CDR3 sequence (DNA): TGTGCCAGCAGCCTTAGACAGGCTACTCAAGCTTTCTTT. Translating gives CASSLRQATQAFF.